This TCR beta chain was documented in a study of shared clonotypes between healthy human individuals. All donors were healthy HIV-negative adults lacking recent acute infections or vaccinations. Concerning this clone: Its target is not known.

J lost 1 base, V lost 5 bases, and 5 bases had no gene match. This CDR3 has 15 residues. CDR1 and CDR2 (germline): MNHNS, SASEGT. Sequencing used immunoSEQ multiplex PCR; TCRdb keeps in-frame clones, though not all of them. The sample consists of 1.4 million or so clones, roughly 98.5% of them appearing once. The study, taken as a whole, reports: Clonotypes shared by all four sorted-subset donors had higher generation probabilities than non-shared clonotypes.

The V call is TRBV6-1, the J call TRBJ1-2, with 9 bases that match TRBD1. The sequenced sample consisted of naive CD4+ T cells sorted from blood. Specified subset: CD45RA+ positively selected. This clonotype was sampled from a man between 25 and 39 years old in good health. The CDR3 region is CASSRDRDGNYGYTF. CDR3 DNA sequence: TGTGCCAGCAGTCGGGACAGGGACGGTAACTATGGCTACACCTTC.